This paragraph covers one TCR beta chain sequence. Relative to the germline gene, one junction end is altered; a read error may explain this. This sample stems from a study of blood T cell repertoires in COVID-19. Overall study: Material from acute and convalescent COVID-19 was sourced from the United States, Italy and Spain. The analysed material was cDNA or gDNA that came from T cells, B-cell-depleted T cells, or PBMCs.

As originally analysed: Researchers report that nucleated cell counts were estimated from reference gene primer amplification. TCRdb keeps only in-frame clones here, not all; method: immunoSEQ multiplex PCR. The V and J calls and clone size come from that table; D and trimming were worked out from the DNA. Of approximately 250,000 clones in the sample, 75% to 85% are singletons; the top ten hold approximately 2%. Germline V CDR1 and CDR2: LGHNA, YSLEER. The CDR3 sequence is 15 residues long. The sequence derives from a man aged 35-49 years who had recovered from COVID-19. Sample: peripheral blood. The chain links TRBV4-3 to TRBJ1-1; D remains unclear. The CDR3 loop reads CASSKEVGRNTEAFF. The CDR3 DNA follows: TGCGCCAGCAGCAAAGAGGTGGGGAGAAACACTGAAGCTTTCTTT.